The 10 T cell receptor beta chains presented below share a single source sample, sequenced in a study of T cells in localized non-small cell lung cancer. The protocol was immunoSEQ multiplex PCR, while the TCRdb copy is restricted to in-frame clones and leaves out a portion. The sample shows roughly 20,000 clones, 70% to 85% of them seen only once. Specimen: peripheral blood, collected before any cancer treatment. All receptors come from a man aged 40 to 70 with stage I lung adenocarcinoma.

The V call is TRBV19, the J call TRBJ1-4, with D tentatively TRBD1 (5 bases). Looked up from germline, CDR1 is LNHDA and CDR2 is SQIVND (reference sequence). This CDR3 has 16 amino acids. The V and J ends lost 5 bases and 0 bases respectively, with 13 bases between them. CDR3 bases: TGTGCCAGTAGTGCTAGGGGCGGGGCAACTAATGAAAAACTGTTTTTT. Its translation: CASSARGGATNEKLFF. The variable domain in full, completed from reference TRBV19 and TRBJ1-4, reads DGGITQSPKYLFRKEGQNVTLSCEQNLNHDAMYWYRQDPGQGLRLIYYSQIVNDFQKGDIAEGYSVSREKKESFPLTVTSAQKNPTAFYLCASSARGGATNEKLFFGSGTQLSVL.

The chain has TRBV2 and TRBJ1-1, with a tentative D call TRBD1 (5 bases). The ends were cut back, 3 bases at V and 9 bases at J, with 14 bases in the middle. This CDR3 is 13 amino acids long. Germline CDR1 SNHLY, CDR2 FYNNEI. The CDR3, as DNA: TGTGCCAGCAGTGATTCAGGGTTCTGGCAAGCTTTCTTT. This codes for CASSDSGFWQAFF. Combining the CDR3 with reference TRBV2 and TRBJ1-1 gives the whole variable domain EPEVTQTPSHQVTQMGQEVILRCVPISNHLYFYWYRQILGQKVEFLVSFYNNEISEKSEIFDDQFSVERPDGSNFTLKIRSTKLEDSAMYFCASSDSGFWQAFFGQGTRLTVV.

The rearrangement links TRBV10-3 to TRBJ2-1; 10 bases match TRBD2. The junction had 11 bases not matched to a gene; V was cut back by 11 bases and J by 7 bases. Germline CDR1 reads ENHRY; CDR2 reads SYGVKD. CDR3 length equals 14 residues. The CDR3 here is CASTTSGWGNEQFF. The CDR3 DNA reads as TGTGCCTCCACGACTAGCGGGTGGGGAAATGAGCAGTTCTTC.

The chain carries TRBV19 and TRBJ1-2, with D unresolved. V lost 7 bases to trimming and J lost 2 bases, with 8 bases between them. The CDR3 extends over 12 amino acids. The germline CDR1 and CDR2 sequences are LNHDA and SQIVND (reference sequence). The CDR3 bases are TGTGCCAGTATGACGGCGAACTATGGCTACACCTTC. It yields the protein CASMTANYGYTF.

This clone has a handful of counts. This chain uses TRBV9 with TRBJ1-3; 10 bases are a match to TRBD1. Germline loops: CDR1 SGDLS, CDR2 YYNGEE. The J segment lost 3 bases and the V segment lost 2 bases, leaving 8 bases of the junction unmatched. CDR3 length: 17 residues. CDR3 DNA sequence: TGTGCCAGCAGCGTGGGACAGGGGTCGGTTAATGGAAACACCATATATTTT. This gives the protein CASSVGQGSVNGNTIYF.

V usage is TRBV5-4 and J usage is TRBJ2-3; 8 bases align to TRBD2. Germline lookup yields CDR1 SGHNT and CDR2 YYREEE (reference sequence). CDR3 length equals 18 residues. The J segment lost 0 bases and the V segment lost 4 bases, leaving 13 bases of the junction unmatched. The CDR3 nucleotides are TGTGCCAGCAGCCCGGAAAGGGCTAGCGGGTCTAGCACAGATACGCAGTATTTT. Translating it yields CASSPERASGSSTDTQYF.

The chain joins TRBV21-1 to TRBJ2-5; whether TRBD1, the table's D call, matches the DNA was not checked. TRBV21-1 constitutes a pseudogene. This CDR3 contains 16 residues. In nucleotides, the CDR3 is TGTGCCAGCACACCCCCCCGGGACAGGGAACAAGAGACCCAGTACTTC. Translated: CASTPPRDREQETQYF.

The chain combines TRBV4-2 with TRBJ1-2; D is unclear. CDR1 and CDR2 (germline): LGHNA, YNFKEQ. Deletions cut 0 bases from V and 4 bases from J, with 15 bases between. The CDR3 has 16 amino acids. In DNA form, the CDR3 reads TGTGCCAGCAGCCAAGATTCCCGGACGGAGGCCTATGGCTACACCTTC. As protein: CASSQDSRTEAYGYTF.

The chain employs TRBV12-1 and TRBJ2-1; TRBD2 is taken as the D call from the table, unchecked against the DNA. TRBV12-1 is a pseudogene segment. The CDR3 length is 16 residues. In DNA, the CDR3 is TGTGCCAGCAGCCCAAGGAGGCGGGGCCCAAACAATGAGCAGTTCTTC. As protein: CASSPRRRGPNNEQFF.

CDR3 sequence reads: CASSPSRRYEQYF. The CDR3 DNA follows: TGCGCCAGCAGCCCGAGCCGGAGGTACGAGCAGTACTTC. This chain joins TRBV5-1 and TRBJ2-7, with a tentative D call TRBD2 (5 bases). V dropped 4 bases and J dropped 4 bases, with 12 bases sitting between them. CDR1 and CDR2 (germline): SGHRS, YFSETQ. This CDR3 comprises 13 residues. The full variable domain, with the rest looked up from reference TRBV5-1 and TRBJ2-7, is KAGVTQTPRYLIKTRGQQVTLSCSPISGHRSVSWYQQTPGQGLQFLFEYFSETQRNKGNFPGRFSGRQFSNSRSEMNVSTLELGDSALYLCASSPSRRYEQYFGPGTRLTVT.